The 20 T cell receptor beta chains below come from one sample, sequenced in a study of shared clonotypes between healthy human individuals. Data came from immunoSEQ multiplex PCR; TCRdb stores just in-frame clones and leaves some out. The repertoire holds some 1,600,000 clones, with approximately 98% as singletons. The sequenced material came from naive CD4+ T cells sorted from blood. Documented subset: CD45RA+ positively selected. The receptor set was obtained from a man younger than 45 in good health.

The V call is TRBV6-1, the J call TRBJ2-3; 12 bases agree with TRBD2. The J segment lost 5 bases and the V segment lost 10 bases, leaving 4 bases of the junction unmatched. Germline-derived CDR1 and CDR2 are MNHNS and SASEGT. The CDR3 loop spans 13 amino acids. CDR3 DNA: TGTGCCACCAAGACTAGCGGGGGAGATACGCAGTATTTT. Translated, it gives CATKTSGGDTQYF.

CDR3 bases: TGTGCCAGCAGCTTACGGTCCAGGGAAAAACTGTTTTTT. Translated, it gives CASSLRSREKLFF. V and J are TRBV7-9 and TRBJ1-4; no definite D call. The germline CDR1 and CDR2 sequences are SEHNR and FQNEAQ (reference sequence). CDR3 length equals 13 residues. The V gene lost 2 bases and the J gene lost 8 bases, with 9 bases spanning the gap.

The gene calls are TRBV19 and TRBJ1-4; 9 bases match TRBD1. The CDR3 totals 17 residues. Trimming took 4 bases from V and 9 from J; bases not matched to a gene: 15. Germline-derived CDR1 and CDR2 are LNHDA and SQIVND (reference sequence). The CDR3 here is CASSSVLEGQGMKKLFF. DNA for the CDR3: TGTGCCAGTAGTAGCGTGCTCGAGGGACAGGGAATGAAAAAACTGTTTTTT. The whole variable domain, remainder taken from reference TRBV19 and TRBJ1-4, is DGGITQSPKYLFRKEGQNVTLSCEQNLNHDAMYWYRQDPGQGLRLIYYSQIVNDFQKGDIAEGYSVSREKKESFPLTVTSAQKNPTAFYLCASSSVLEGQGMKKLFFGSGTQLSVL.

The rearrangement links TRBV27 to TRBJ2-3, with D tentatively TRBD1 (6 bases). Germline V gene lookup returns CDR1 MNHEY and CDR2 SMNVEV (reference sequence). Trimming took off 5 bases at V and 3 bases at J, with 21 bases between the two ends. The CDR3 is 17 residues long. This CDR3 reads CASSLRRGDTNTDTQYF. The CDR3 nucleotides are TGTGCCAGCAGTCTGAGAAGAGGGGACACTAATACAGATACGCAGTATTTT.

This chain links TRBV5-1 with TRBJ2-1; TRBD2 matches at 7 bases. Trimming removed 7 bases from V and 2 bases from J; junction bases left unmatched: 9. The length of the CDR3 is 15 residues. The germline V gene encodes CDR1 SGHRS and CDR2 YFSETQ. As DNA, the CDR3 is TGCGCCAGCGTTCAGGCGGGGGAACCCTACAATGAGCAGTTCTTC. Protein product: CASVQAGEPYNEQFF.

The CDR3 coding sequence is TGCAGCGTTGTACGCACAGGGGAAAGAGTGGATGGCTACACCTTC. This translates into CSVVRTGERVDGYTF. The chain combines TRBV29-1 with TRBJ1-2; TRBD1 matches at 7 bases. The CDR3 runs to 15 residues. Per the germline V gene, CDR1 is SQVTM and CDR2 is ANQGSEA. Unmatched junction bases numbered 14, after V lost 4 bases and J lost 6 bases.

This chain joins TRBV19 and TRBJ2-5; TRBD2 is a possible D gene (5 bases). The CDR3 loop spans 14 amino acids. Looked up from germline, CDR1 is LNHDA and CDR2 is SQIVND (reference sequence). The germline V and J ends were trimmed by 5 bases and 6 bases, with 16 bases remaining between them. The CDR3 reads CASSALASLKTQYF. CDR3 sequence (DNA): TGTGCCAGTAGTGCGCTCGCTAGCTTAAAGACCCAGTACTTC.

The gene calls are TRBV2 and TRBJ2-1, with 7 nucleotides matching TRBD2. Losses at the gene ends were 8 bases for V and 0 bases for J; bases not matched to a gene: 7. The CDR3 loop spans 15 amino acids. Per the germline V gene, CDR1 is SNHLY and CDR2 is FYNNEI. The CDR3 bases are TGTGCCAGCTGGGGAAGCGGGAACTCCTACAATGAGCAGTTCTTC. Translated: CASWGSGNSYNEQFF.

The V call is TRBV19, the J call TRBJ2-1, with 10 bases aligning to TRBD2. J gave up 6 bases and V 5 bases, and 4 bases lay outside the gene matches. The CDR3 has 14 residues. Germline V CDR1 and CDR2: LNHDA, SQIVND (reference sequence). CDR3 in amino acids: CASSWASGSNEQFF. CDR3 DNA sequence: TGTGCCAGTAGTTGGGCTAGCGGGAGCAATGAGCAGTTCTTC.

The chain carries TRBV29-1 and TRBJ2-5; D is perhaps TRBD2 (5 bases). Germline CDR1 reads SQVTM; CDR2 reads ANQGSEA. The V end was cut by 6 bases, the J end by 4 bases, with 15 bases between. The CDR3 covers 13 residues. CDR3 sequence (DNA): TGCAGCGTCAAGTATTCGGCGGGAGAGACCCAGTACTTC. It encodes CSVKYSAGETQYF.

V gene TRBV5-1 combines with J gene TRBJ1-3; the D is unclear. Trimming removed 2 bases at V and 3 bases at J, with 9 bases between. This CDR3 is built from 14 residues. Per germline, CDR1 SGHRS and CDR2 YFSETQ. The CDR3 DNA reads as TGCGCCAGCAGCTTTCCCGACGGTGGAAACACCATATATTTT. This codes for CASSFPDGGNTIYF.

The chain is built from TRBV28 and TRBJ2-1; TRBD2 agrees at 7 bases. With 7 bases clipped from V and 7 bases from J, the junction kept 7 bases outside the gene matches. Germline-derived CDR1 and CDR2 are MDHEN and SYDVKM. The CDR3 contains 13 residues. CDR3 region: CASNPDGGNEQFF. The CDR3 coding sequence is TGTGCCAGCAATCCCGACGGGGGGAATGAGCAGTTCTTC.

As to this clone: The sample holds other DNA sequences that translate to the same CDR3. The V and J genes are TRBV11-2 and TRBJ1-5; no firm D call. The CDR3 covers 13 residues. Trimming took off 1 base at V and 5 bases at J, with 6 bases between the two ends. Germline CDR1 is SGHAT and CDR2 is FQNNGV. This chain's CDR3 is CASSLAGDQPQHF. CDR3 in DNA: TGTGCCAGCAGCTTAGCAGGAGATCAGCCCCAGCATTTT. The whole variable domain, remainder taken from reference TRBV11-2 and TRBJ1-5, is EAGVAQSPRYKIIEKRQSVAFWCNPISGHATLYWYQQILGQGPKLLIQFQNNGVVDDSQLPKDRFSAERLKGVDSTLKIQPAKLEDSAVYLCASSLAGDQPQHFGDGTRLSIL.

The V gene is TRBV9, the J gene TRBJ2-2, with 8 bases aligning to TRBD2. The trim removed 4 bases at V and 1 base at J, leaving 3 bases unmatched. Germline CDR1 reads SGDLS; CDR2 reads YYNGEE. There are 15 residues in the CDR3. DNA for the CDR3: TGTGCCAGCAGCCTAGCGGGTATGAACACCGGGGAGCTGTTTTTT. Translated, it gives CASSLAGMNTGELFF.

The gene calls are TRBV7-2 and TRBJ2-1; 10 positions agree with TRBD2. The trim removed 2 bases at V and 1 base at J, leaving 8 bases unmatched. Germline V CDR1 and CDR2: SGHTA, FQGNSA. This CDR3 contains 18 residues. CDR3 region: CASSLFASGSYSYNEQFF. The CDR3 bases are TGTGCCAGCAGCTTATTCGCTAGCGGGAGTTATTCCTACAATGAGCAGTTCTTC.

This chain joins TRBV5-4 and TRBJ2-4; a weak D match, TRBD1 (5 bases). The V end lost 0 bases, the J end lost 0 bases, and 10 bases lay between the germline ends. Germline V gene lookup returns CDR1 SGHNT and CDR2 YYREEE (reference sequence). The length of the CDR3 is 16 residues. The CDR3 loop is CASSLEGVLAKNIQYF. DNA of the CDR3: TGTGCCAGCAGCTTGGAAGGGGTCCTAGCCAAAAACATTCAGTACTTC.

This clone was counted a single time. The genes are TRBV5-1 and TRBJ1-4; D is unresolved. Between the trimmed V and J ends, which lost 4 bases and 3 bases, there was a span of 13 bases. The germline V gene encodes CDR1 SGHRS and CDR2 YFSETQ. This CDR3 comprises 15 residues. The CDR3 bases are TGCGCCAGCAGCACCCTTAGCGGGGCTAATGAAAAACTGTTTTTT. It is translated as CASSTLSGANEKLFF.

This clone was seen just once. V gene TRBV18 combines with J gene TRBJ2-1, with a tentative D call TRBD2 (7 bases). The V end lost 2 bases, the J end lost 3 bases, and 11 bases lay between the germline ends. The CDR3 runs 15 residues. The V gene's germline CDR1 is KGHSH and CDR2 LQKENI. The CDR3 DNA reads TGTGCCAGCTCACCAGGGGGGGGCTTCTACAATGAGCAGTTCTTC. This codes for CASSPGGGFYNEQFF.

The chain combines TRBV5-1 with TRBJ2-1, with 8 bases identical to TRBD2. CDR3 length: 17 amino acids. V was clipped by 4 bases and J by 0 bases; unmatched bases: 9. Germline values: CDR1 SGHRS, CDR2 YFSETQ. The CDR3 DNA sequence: TGCGCCAGCAGCGCAGCGGGAGCGCGAGGCTCCTACAATGAGCAGTTCTTC. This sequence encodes CASSAAGARGSYNEQFF.

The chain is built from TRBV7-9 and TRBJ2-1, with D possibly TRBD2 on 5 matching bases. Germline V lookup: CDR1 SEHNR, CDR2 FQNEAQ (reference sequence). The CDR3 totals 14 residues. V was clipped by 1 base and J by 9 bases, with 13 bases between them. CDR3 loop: CASSLGATRGEQFF. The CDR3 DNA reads TGTGCCAGCAGCTTAGGTGCCACTCGGGGTGAGCAGTTCTTC.